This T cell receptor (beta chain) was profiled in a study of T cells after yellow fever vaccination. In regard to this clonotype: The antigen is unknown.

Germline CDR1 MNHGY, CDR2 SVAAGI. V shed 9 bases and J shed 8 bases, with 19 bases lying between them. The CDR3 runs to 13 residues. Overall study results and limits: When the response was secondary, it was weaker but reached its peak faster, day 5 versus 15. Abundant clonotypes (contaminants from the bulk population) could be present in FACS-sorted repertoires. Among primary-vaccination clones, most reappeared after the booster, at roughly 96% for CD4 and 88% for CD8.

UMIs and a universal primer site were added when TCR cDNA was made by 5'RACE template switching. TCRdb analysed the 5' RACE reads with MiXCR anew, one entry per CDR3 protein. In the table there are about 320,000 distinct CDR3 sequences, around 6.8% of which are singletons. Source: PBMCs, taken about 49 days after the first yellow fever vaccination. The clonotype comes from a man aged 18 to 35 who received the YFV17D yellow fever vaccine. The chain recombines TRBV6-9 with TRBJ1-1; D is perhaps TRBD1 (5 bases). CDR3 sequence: CARPRPVRGEAFF. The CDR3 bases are TGTGCCAGACCACGCCCCGTGAGGGGCGAAGCTTTCTTT.